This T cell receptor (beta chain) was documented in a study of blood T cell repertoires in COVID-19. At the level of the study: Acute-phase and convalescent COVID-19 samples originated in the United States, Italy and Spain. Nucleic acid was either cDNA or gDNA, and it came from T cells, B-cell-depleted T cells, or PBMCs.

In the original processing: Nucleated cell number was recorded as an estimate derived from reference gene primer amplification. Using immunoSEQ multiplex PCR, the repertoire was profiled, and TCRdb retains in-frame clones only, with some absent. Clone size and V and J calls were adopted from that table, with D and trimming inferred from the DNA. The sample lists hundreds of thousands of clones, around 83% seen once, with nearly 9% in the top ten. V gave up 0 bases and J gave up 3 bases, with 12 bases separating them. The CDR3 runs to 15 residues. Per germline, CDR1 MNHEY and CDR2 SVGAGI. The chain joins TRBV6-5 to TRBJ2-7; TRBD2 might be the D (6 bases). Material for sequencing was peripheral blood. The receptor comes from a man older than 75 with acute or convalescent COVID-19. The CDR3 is CASSYSTAGLYEQYF. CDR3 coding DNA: TGTGCCAGCAGTTACTCAACGGCGGGGCTCTACGAGCAGTACTTC.